This T cell receptor beta chain came from a study of T cells in Graves' hyperthyroidism and ophthalmopathy. Across 18 months, stable Graves' hyperthyroidism was marked by no progression to ophthalmopathy. Researchers took RNA transcripts and amplified the TCR beta CDR3 regions from them. The study used the HTBI primer set for a first-round RT-PCR of the TCR CDR3. From the multiplex PCR reads, TCRdb called clonotypes with MiXCR, one entry per CDR3 protein. The data hold hundreds of thousands of distinct CDR3 sequences, with over 35% observed a single time. The V and J ends lost 0 bases and 12 bases respectively, with 7 bases between them. Per germline, CDR1 SGHRS and CDR2 YFSETQ. CDR3 size: 12 residues.

The receptor's source is a young man with Graves' hyperthyroidism. Source material: blood. V and J are TRBV5-1 and TRBJ1-6, with no clear D. CDR3 loop: CASSLDIKPLHF. Written as DNA, the CDR3 is TGCGCCAGCAGCTTGGACATCAAACCCCTCCACTTT.